This T cell receptor beta chain was captured by sequencing in a study of blood T cell repertoires in COVID-19. At the level of the study: Sources were T cells, B-cell-depleted T cells, or PBMCs; the material itself was cDNA or gDNA.

V gave up 3 bases and J gave up 0 bases, with 17 bases separating them. CDR1 and CDR2 from the germline V gene are SGHTA and FQGNSA. The CDR3 is 17 amino acids. Libraries were prepared by immunoSEQ multiplex PCR; TCRdb keeps only in-frame clonotypes and omits some of them. The sample includes nearly 250,000 clones, about 82% seen only once; the top ten take 2% to 2.5%. Those who participated ranged in age from about 18 to 95 years and resided in approximately 23 US areas. Participants reported their clinical history, and cohort assignment relied on those reports. Sequencing used PBMCs or T cells enriched from blood (not recorded which). The sequence came from a woman aged 50 to 60 who had recovered from COVID-19. V is TRBV7-2 and J is TRBJ1-2; perhaps TRBD1 as D (5 bases). CDR3 in DNA: TGTGCCAGCAGCTTGGATCTGTGGACAACGACTAACTATGGCTACACCTTC. Translated: CASSLDLWTTTNYGYTF.